What follows describes a single T cell receptor (beta chain). The protocol was immunoSEQ multiplex PCR, while the TCRdb copy is restricted to in-frame clones and leaves out a portion. Of tens of thousands of clones listed, 92% were seen once; the top ten hold about 1.6%. These data originate in a study of T cell changes during pregnancy in multiple sclerosis. Germline V lookup: CDR1 SGHTA, CDR2 FQGTGA. The CDR3 sequence is 16 residues long. Trimming removed 0 bases at V and 5 bases at J, with 16 bases between. This chain uses TRBV7-3 with TRBJ2-5; possible D gene TRBD2, 6 bases. The material sequenced was peripheral blood, taken after pregnancy. This TCR came from a female donor with multiple sclerosis, enrolled in a pregnancy study. CDR3 amino acids: CASSLTSGGVPETQYF. The CDR3 DNA follows: TGTGCCAGCAGCTTAACTTCGGGCGGGGTACCTGAGACCCAGTACTTC.